Given below is one T cell receptor (beta chain) in context. The data belong to a study of cytomegalovirus exposure and HLA in healthy donors. 60 Vbeta and 13 Jbeta primers were used in PCR. The repertoire was sequenced with immunoSEQ multiplex PCR; TCRdb's copy has only in-frame clones and lacks some. The data hold 80,000 to 95,000 clones, with approximately 71% observed a single time. Trimming pared 2 bases from V and 4 bases from J, leaving 10 bases between. This CDR3 spans 14 amino acids. Germline CDR1 is MNHNS and CDR2 is SASEGT. This receptor was identified in a woman younger than 30 in good health and CMV-seropositive. The J gene is TRBJ2-3, the V gene TRBV6-1; weak D call: TRBD2 (5 bases). The sample consisted of PBMCs. The CDR3 loop reads CASSERGRSDTQYF. The CDR3 DNA sequence: TGTGCCAGCAGTGAACGGGGTCGGTCAGATACGCAGTATTTT.